This TCR beta chain is drawn from a study of response to subunit inactivated influenza vaccine. Study-wide results and limits: Few additional T cells are recruited per seasonal influenza vaccination, authors suggested.

CDR1 and CDR2 (germline): LGHDT, YNNKEL (reference sequence). The CDR3 totals 15 residues. TCRdb recomputed calls from the RT-PCR reads with MiXCR, one row per CDR3 protein. The sample shows about half a million distinct CDR3 sequences, approximately 7.1% of them seen only once. This clonotype was recorded many times. Its antigen remains unknown. Relative to the germline gene, one junction end is altered; a read error may explain this. Sequencing used PBMCs from blood, obtained around 2 years after vaccination. This clonotype was sampled from a man in his fifties or sixties who received an inactivated influenza vaccine. The chain has TRBV3-1 and TRBJ2-5; D may be TRBD2 (7 bases). CDR3 sequence (DNA): TGTGCCAGCAGTCAAGTCAAGGGAGGGGGGGAGACCCAGTACTTC. It is translated as CASSQVKGGGETQYF.